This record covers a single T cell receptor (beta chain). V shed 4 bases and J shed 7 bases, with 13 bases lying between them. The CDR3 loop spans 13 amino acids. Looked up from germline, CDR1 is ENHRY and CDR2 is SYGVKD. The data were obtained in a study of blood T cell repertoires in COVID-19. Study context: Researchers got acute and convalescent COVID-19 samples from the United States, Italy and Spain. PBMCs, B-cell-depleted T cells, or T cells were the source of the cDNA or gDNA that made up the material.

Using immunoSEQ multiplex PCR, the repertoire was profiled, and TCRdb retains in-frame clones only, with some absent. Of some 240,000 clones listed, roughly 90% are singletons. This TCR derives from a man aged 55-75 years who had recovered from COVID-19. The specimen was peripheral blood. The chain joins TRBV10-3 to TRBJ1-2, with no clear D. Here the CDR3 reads CAISGWPEGGYTF. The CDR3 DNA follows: TGTGCCATCAGTGGTTGGCCCGAGGGTGGCTACACCTTC.